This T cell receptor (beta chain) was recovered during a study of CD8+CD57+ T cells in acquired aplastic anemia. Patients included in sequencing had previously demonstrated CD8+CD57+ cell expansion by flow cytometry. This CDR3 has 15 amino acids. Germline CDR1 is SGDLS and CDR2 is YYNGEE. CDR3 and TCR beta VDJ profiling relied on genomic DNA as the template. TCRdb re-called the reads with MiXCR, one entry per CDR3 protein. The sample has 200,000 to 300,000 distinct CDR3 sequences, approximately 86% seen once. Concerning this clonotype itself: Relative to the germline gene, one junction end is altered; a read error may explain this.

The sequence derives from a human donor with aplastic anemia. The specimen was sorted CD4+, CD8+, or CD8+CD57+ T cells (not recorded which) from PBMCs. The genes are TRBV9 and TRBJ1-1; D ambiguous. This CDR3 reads CASSVGAVSYNEPFF. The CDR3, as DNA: TGTGCCAGCAGCGTAGGAGCGGTCTCCTACAATGAACCTTTCTTT.